This paragraph reports one TCR beta chain. The germline gives CDR1 MDHEN, CDR2 SYDVKM. Trimming cost V 7 bases and J 7 bases; bases outside gene matches: 9. The CDR3 covers 13 residues. This record comes from a study of blood T cell repertoires in COVID-19. About the study: Donors in the United States, Italy and Spain gave samples during acute or convalescent COVID-19. Sources were T cells, B-cell-depleted T cells, or PBMCs; the material itself was cDNA or gDNA.

In the original analysis: Nucleated cell number was recorded as an estimate derived from reference gene primer amplification. TCRdb's copy holds only in-frame clones and misses some; the assay was immunoSEQ multiplex PCR. The V and J calls and clone size were taken over from that table, and D and trimming were inferred from the DNA. The table records a few hundred thousand clones, more than 75% of them present only once. The receptor's source is a woman aged 45-65 years with acute or convalescent COVID-19. The chain links TRBV28 to TRBJ1-2, with 7 bases that match TRBD1. The sequencing input was peripheral blood. Here the CDR3 reads CASTTSTGSGYTF. CDR3 sequence (DNA): TGTGCCAGCACTACGTCGACAGGGAGTGGCTACACCTTC.